The 22 T cell receptor beta chains below come from one sample, sequenced in a study of shared clonotypes between healthy human individuals (dated by TCRdb to 2018 to 2021). The library was prepared using the immunoSEQ multiplex PCR assay. In its TCRdb copy, this immuneACCESS table keeps in-frame sequences only and misses some clones. Where compared with another copy, unresolved V genes explain less than half of these, and the others have no known cause. Within this sample are about 1 million clones, with 70% to 80% of them counted one time only. Of the sample, approximately 1.5% falls within the top ten clones. Sequenced: memory CD4+ T cells sorted from blood. This specimen's cell subset or site label, interpreted: CD45RA-negative fraction. Source of these receptors: a man younger than 35 in good health.

This chain joins TRBV11-2 and TRBJ1-6; a possible D gene is TRBD1 (6 bases). The length of the CDR3 is 14 residues. The germline V gene encodes CDR1 SGHAT and CDR2 FQNNGV. V was cut by 1 base and J by 9 bases, with 10 bases left in between. The CDR3 bases are TGTGCCAGCAGCTTAGCAGGGGCCGGTTCACCCCTCCACTTT. Amino acid sequence: CASSLAGAGSPLHF.

This clone was detected once. CDR3 amino acids: CASSPKRSGHEELFF. The CDR3 bases are TGTGCCAGCTCACCCAAGCGGTCAGGACACGAAGAACTGTTTTTT. The gene calls are TRBV18 and TRBJ1-4; weak D call: TRBD1 (5 bases). Germline CDR1 KGHSH, CDR2 LQKENI. The V end was cut by 3 bases, the J end by 12 bases, with 20 bases between. This CDR3 contains 15 residues.

In regard to this clone: Other DNA sequences in this sample translate to the same CDR3. The chain combines TRBV28 with TRBJ1-4, with TRBD1 matching over 8 bases. V lost 4 bases, J lost 5 bases, and 3 bases stayed unmatched. CDR3 length: 14 residues. The germline CDR1 and CDR2 sequences are MDHEN and SYDVKM. The CDR3 is CASSSGGGNEKLFF. CDR3 coding DNA: TGTGCCAGCAGTTCAGGGGGCGGGAATGAAAAACTGTTTTTT.

This clone came up once. For the CDR3, the DNA is TGTGCCAGCAGCACGGGACAGGGGTATGGCTACACCTTC. Residues: CASSTGQGYGYTF. The chain joins TRBV7-3 to TRBJ1-2; the match to TRBD1 covers 10 bases. There are 13 residues in the CDR3. Germline-derived CDR1 and CDR2 are SGHTA and FQGTGA. With 5 bases clipped from V and 5 bases from J, the junction kept 2 bases outside the gene matches.

The sample holds many counts of this clone. The identical CDR3 is also encoded by other nucleotide sequences in the sample. The chain recombines TRBV19 with TRBJ2-4; no reliable D call. V lost 3 bases to trimming and J lost 0 bases, with 6 bases between them. Germline V CDR1 and CDR2: LNHDA, SQIVND (reference sequence). There are 14 residues in the CDR3. The CDR3, as DNA: TGTGCCAGTAGTATCGGTTTAGCCAAAAACATTCAGTACTTC. It encodes CASSIGLAKNIQYF.

V and J are TRBV7-9 and TRBJ2-3, with a tentative D call TRBD2 (6 bases). The CDR3 spans 16 residues. Looked up from germline, CDR1 is SEHNR and CDR2 is FQNEAQ (reference sequence). Deletions cut 4 bases from V and 0 bases from J, with 14 bases between. The CDR3 sequence is CASSSGYSGSTDTQYF. The CDR3, as DNA: TGTGCCAGCAGCTCGGGTTATAGCGGAAGCACAGATACGCAGTATTTT.

The chain uses TRBV11-2 and TRBJ2-7; TRBD2 aligns across 10 bases. CDR3 length: 15 amino acids. The germline V gene encodes CDR1 SGHAT and CDR2 FQNNGV. Trimming at V came to 1 base and at J to 2 bases, leaving 2 bases not matched to a gene. The CDR3 here is CASSLGSGGPYEQYF. CDR3 in DNA: TGTGCCAGCAGCTTAGGTAGCGGGGGGCCCTACGAGCAGTACTTC.

The chain employs TRBV11-3 and TRBJ1-1; possibly TRBD1 for D (6 bases). This CDR3 has 17 amino acids. CDR1 and CDR2 from the germline V gene are SGHNT and YENEEA. Between the trimmed V and J ends, which lost 5 bases and 2 bases, there was a span of 21 bases. CDR3 sequence: CASSPKIYRVQNTEAFF. The CDR3 DNA follows: TGTGCCAGCAGCCCCAAAATTTACAGGGTGCAAAACACTGAAGCTTTCTTT. The whole variable domain, remainder taken from reference TRBV11-3 and TRBJ1-1, is EAGVVQSPRYKIIEKKQPVAFWCNPISGHNTLYWYLQNLGQGPELLIRYENEEAVDDSQLPKDRFSAERLKGVDSTLKIQPAELGDSAVYLCASSPKIYRVQNTEAFFGQGTRLTVV.

This clone was counted once. This chain uses TRBV5-6 with TRBJ2-7; 8 bases agree with TRBD1. With V trimmed by 3 bases and J by 6 bases, 5 bases remained unmatched. The CDR3 has 13 residues. Germline V gene lookup returns CDR1 SGHDT and CDR2 YYEEEE. CDR3 amino acids: CASSWGTGGEQYF. As DNA, the CDR3 is TGTGCCAGCAGCTGGGGGACAGGAGGCGAGCAGTACTTC.

Concerning this clone: Additional DNA sequences in this sample encode the identical CDR3. The chain couples TRBV6-5 to TRBJ1-1; no clear D. In germline, CDR1 is MNHEY, CDR2 SVGAGI. V lost 0 bases, J lost 2 bases, and 7 bases lay in between. The CDR3 is 14 residues long. The CDR3 protein is CASSYSWGNTEAFF. The DNA of the CDR3 is TGTGCCAGCAGTTACTCGTGGGGTAACACTGAAGCTTTCTTT.

This sequence joins TRBV5-6 and TRBJ2-4, with 7 positions matching TRBD2. The CDR3 sequence is 15 residues long. From germline, CDR1 is SGHDT and CDR2 YYEEEE. V shed 4 bases, J shed 2 bases, and the junction held 6 bases outside the gene matches. CDR3 protein: CASSLPGTTKNIQYF. The DNA of the CDR3 is TGTGCCAGCAGCCTTCCCGGGACTACCAAAAACATTCAGTACTTC.

V gene TRBV14 combines with J gene TRBJ2-7; D is perhaps TRBD2 (6 bases). Germline CDR1 SGHDN, CDR2 FVKESK. The V and J ends lost 0 bases and 3 bases respectively, with 27 bases between them. The CDR3 length is 20 residues. DNA of the CDR3: TGTGCCAGCAGCCAAGAAGGAGGGACGATGAAGGGAAATCTGGTCTACGAGCAGTACTTC. It specifies CASSQEGGTMKGNLVYEQYF.

The chain couples TRBV6-1 to TRBJ2-1; no clear D gene. Germline CDR1 is MNHNS and CDR2 is SASEGT. V was cut by 6 bases and J by 0 bases, with 12 bases left in between. This CDR3 is built from 15 residues. DNA for the CDR3: TGTGCCAGCAGCGCCGATCCAGGCTCCTACAATGAGCAGTTCTTC. Translating it yields CASSADPGSYNEQFF.

This clone was observed a handful of times. The J gene is TRBJ1-6, the V gene TRBV28, with 7 positions matching TRBD1. V was clipped by 6 bases and J by 4 bases; unmatched bases: 6. Germline CDR1 MDHEN, CDR2 SYDVKM. The CDR3 loop spans 15 amino acids. Here the CDR3 DNA reads TGTGCCAGCAGGACCCCGGGACAGTATAATTCACCCCTCCACTTT. Its translation: CASRTPGQYNSPLHF.

This clone was observed a few times. V is TRBV25-1 and J is TRBJ1-2; D is unclear. V was pared by 6 bases and J by 6 bases, with 8 bases between. This CDR3 contains 11 residues. CDR1 and CDR2 (germline): MGHDK, SYGVNS. The CDR3 protein is CASRYSHGYTF. The CDR3 coding sequence is TGTGCCAGCAGATACTCCCATGGCTACACCTTC.

The chain is built from TRBV19 and TRBJ1-2; D is uncertain. Trimming took off 4 bases at V and 3 bases at J, with 12 bases between the two ends. Germline CDR1 and CDR2: LNHDA and SQIVND (reference sequence). The length of the CDR3 is 14 residues. The CDR3 reads CASSNGAAYYGYTF. The DNA for the CDR3 is TGTGCCAGTAGTAACGGTGCAGCTTACTATGGCTACACCTTC. The full variable domain, completed using reference TRBV19 and TRBJ1-2, is DGGITQSPKYLFRKEGQNVTLSCEQNLNHDAMYWYRQDPGQGLRLIYYSQIVNDFQKGDIAEGYSVSREKKESFPLTVTSAQKNPTAFYLCASSNGAAYYGYTFGSGTRLTVV.

This clone was detected a few times. V gene TRBV7-9 combines with J gene TRBJ1-6, with 7 positions matching TRBD1. The CDR3 consists of 16 residues. The junction had 11 bases not matched to a gene; V was cut back by 5 bases and J by 7 bases. Looked up from germline, CDR1 is SEHNR and CDR2 is FQNEAQ (reference sequence). CDR3 in amino acids: CASSPRQGAGNSPLHF. CDR3 DNA sequence: TGTGCCAGCAGCCCCCGACAGGGAGCTGGCAATTCACCCCTCCACTTT.

This clone was counted between two and nine times. This CDR3 is also generated by other DNA sequences in the sample. This chain joins TRBV7-9 and TRBJ1-4, with no clear D. Germline CDR1 is SEHNR and CDR2 is FQNEAQ (reference sequence). V dropped 1 base and J dropped 0 bases, with 3 bases sitting between them. The length of the CDR3 is 14 residues. The CDR3 spells CASSLGATNEKLFF. In nucleotides, the CDR3 is TGTGCCAGCAGCTTAGGTGCAACTAATGAAAAACTGTTTTTT.

This rearrangement joins TRBV2 to TRBJ2-5; the D gene is possibly TRBD2 (6 bases). The tail of the sequence fits TRBJ2-7 better, so the J call may be wrong. This CDR3 has 12 amino acids. Germline CDR1 reads SNHLY; CDR2 reads FYNNEI. For the CDR3, the DNA is TGTGCCAGCAAGTACGGGAGTTACGAGCAGTACTTC. Protein: CASKYGSYEQYF.

The gene calls are TRBV7-9 and TRBJ2-7; the match to TRBD1 covers 9 bases. The V gene end was trimmed by 1 base and the J gene end by 4 bases; junction bases not matched to a gene: 8. Per the germline V gene, CDR1 is SEHNR and CDR2 is FQNEAQ (reference sequence). The CDR3 is made up of 16 amino acids. For the CDR3, the DNA is TGTGCCAGCAGCTTAGGTTTTTCGGGACAGGGATACGAGCAGTACTTC. This encodes CASSLGFSGQGYEQYF.

This chain's CDR3 is CASRTRLAGGSYNEQFF. For the CDR3, the DNA is TGTGCAAGTCGCACCCGACTAGCGGGGGGTTCCTACAATGAGCAGTTCTTC. The V and J genes are TRBV12-2 and TRBJ2-1; TRBD2 was called by the table and not checked on the DNA. TRBV12-2 is a pseudogene. The CDR3 length is 17 residues.

The chain links TRBV7-2 to TRBJ1-2; maybe TRBD1 (6 bases). V lost 2 bases, J lost 2 bases, and 9 bases lay in between. Germline V lookup: CDR1 SGHTA, CDR2 FQGNSA. The CDR3 sequence is 14 residues long. CDR3 residues: CASSLTGLNYGYTF. For the CDR3, the DNA is TGTGCCAGCAGCTTAACAGGGTTGAACTATGGCTACACCTTC. The full variable domain, completed using reference TRBV7-2 and TRBJ1-2, is GAGVSQSPSNKVTEKGKDVELRCDPISGHTALYWYRQSLGQGLEFLIYFQGNSAPDKSGLPSDRFSAERTGGSVSTLTIQRTQQEDSAVYLCASSLTGLNYGYTFGSGTRLTVV.